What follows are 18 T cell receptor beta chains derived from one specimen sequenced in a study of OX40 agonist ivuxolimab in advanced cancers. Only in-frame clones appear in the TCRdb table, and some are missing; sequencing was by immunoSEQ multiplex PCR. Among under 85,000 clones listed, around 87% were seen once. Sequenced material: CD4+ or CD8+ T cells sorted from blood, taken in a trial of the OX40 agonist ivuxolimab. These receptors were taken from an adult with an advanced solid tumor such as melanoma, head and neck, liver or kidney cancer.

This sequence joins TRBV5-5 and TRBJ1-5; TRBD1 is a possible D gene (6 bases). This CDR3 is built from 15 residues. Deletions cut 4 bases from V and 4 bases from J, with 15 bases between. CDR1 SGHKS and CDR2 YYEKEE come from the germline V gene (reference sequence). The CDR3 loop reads CASSLLRGANQPQHF. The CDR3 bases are TGTGCCAGCAGCCTTCTTCGGGGGGCTAATCAGCCCCAGCATTTT.

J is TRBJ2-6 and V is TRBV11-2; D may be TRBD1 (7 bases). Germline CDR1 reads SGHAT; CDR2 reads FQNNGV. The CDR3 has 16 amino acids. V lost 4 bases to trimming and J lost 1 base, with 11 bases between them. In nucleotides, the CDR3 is TGTGCCAGCAGCTCACAGGGGACTTCTGGGGCCAACGTCCTGACTTTC. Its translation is CASSSQGTSGANVLTF.

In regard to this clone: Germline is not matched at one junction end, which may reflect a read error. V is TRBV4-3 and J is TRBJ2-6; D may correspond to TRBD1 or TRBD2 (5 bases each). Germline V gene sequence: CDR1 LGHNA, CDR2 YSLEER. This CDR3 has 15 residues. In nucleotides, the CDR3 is TGCGCCAGCAGCCAGGGGAGCTCTGGGGCCAACGTCCTTACTTTC. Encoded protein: CASSQGSSGANVLTF.

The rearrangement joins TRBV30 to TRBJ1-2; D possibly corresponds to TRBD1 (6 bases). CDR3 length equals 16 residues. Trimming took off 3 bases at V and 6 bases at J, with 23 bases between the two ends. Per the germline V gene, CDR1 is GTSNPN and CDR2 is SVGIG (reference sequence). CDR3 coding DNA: TGTGCCTGGAGACCACAGACAGGCTATCAAGTGAATGGCTACACCTTC. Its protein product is CAWRPQTGYQVNGYTF.

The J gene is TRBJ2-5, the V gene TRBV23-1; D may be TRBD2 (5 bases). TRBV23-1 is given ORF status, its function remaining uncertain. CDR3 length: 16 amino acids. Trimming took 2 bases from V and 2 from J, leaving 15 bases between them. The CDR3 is CASSQESGRVQETQYF. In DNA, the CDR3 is TGCGCCAGCAGTCAAGAGAGCGGCAGAGTTCAAGAGACCCAGTACTTC.

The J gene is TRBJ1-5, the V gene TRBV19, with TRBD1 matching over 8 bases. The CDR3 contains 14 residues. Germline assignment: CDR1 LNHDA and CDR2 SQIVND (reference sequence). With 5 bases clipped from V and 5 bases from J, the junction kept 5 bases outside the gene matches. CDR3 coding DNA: TGTGCCAGTAGTCTGGACAGGGAACATCAGCCCCAGCATTTT. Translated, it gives CASSLDREHQPQHF. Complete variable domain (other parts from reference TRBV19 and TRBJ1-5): DGGITQSPKYLFRKEGQNVTLSCEQNLNHDAMYWYRQDPGQGLRLIYYSQIVNDFQKGDIAEGYSVSREKKESFPLTVTSAQKNPTAFYLCASSLDREHQPQHFGDGTRLSIL.

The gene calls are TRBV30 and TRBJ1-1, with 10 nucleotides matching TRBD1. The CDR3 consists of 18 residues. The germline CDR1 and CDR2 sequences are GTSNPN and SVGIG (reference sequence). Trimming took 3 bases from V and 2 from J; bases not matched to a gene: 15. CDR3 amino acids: CAWRSPFGTGESNTEAFF. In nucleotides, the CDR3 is TGTGCCTGGAGATCCCCTTTCGGGACAGGGGAGTCAAACACTGAAGCTTTCTTT.

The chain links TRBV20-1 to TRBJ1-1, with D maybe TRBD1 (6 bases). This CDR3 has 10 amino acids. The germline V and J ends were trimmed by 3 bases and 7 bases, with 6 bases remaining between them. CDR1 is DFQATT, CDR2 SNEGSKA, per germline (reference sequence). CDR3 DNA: TGCAGTGCTAGCAGGGGTGAAGCTTTCTTT. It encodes CSASRGEAFF.

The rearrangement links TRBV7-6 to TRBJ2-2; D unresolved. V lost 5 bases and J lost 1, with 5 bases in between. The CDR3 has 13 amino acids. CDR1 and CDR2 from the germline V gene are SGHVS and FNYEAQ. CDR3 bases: TGTGCCAGCAGCCGGCTGAACACCGGGGAGCTGTTTTTT. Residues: CASSRLNTGELFF.

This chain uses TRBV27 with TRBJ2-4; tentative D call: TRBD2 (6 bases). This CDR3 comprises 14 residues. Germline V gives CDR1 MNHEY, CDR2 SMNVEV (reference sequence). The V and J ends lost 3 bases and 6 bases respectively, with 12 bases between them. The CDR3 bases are TGTGCCAGCAGTTTCAGCGGGCCCGGAAACATTCAGTACTTC. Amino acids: CASSFSGPGNIQYF.

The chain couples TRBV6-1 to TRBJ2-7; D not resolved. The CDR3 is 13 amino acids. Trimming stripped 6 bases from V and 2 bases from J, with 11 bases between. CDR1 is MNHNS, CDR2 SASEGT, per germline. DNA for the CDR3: TGTGCCAGCAGGTTCGTTGAGCCCTACGAGCAGTACTTC. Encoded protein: CASRFVEPYEQYF.

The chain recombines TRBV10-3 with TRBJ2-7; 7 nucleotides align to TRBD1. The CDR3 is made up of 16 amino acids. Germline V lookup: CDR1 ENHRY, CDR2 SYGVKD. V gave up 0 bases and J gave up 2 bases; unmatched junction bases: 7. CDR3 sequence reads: CAISESSWDSAYEQYF. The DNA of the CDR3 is TGTGCCATCAGTGAGTCAAGTTGGGACAGTGCCTACGAGCAGTACTTC.

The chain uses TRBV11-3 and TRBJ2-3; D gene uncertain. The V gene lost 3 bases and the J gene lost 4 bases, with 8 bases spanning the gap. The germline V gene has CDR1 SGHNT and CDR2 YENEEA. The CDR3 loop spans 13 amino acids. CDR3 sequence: CASSLFTADTQYF. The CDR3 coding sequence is TGTGCCAGCAGCTTGTTTACGGCAGATACGCAGTATTTT. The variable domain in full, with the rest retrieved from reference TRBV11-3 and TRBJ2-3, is EAGVVQSPRYKIIEKKQPVAFWCNPISGHNTLYWYLQNLGQGPELLIRYENEEAVDDSQLPKDRFSAERLKGVDSTLKIQPAELGDSAVYLCASSLFTADTQYFGPGTRLTVL.

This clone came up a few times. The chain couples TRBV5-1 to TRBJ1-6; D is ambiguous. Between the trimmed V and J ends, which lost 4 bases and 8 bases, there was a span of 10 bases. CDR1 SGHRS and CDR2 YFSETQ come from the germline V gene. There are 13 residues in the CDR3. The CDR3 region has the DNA TGCGCCAGCAGCCCGCTACGGGATTCACCCCTCCACTTT. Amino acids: CASSPLRDSPLHF.

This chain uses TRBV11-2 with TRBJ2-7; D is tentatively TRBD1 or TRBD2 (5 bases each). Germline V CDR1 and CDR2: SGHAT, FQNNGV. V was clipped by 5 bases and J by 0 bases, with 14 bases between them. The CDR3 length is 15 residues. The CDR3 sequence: CASSHYGASSYEQYF. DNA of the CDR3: TGTGCCAGCAGCCATTACGGGGCCAGCTCCTACGAGCAGTACTTC. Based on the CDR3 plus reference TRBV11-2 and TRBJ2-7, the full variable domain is EAGVAQSPRYKIIEKRQSVAFWCNPISGHATLYWYQQILGQGPKLLIQFQNNGVVDDSQLPKDRFSAERLKGVDSTLKIQPAKLEDSAVYLCASSHYGASSYEQYFGPGTRLTVT.

CDR3: CASSIGGRTNEKLFF. CDR3 bases: TGTGCCAGTAGTATAGGGGGACGGACTAATGAAAAACTGTTTTTT. The chain combines TRBV19 with TRBJ1-4; TRBD1 might be the D (5 bases). The CDR3 is 15 residues long. Trimming left V 1 base short and J 2 bases short, with 8 bases between. Per the germline V gene, CDR1 is LNHDA and CDR2 is SQIVND (reference sequence).

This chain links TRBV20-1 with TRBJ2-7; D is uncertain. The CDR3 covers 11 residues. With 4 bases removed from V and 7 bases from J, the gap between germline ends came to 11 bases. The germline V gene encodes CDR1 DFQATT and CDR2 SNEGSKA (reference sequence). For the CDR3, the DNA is TGCAGTGCTACTACAGAACTGGAGCAGTACTTC. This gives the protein CSATTELEQYF.

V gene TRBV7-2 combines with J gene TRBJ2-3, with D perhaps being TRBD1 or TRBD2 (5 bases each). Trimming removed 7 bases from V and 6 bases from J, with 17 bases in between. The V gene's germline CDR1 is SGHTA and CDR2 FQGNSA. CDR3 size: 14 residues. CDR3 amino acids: CASIPGPTEDTQYF. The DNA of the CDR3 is TGTGCCAGCATCCCGGGACCAACTGAGGATACGCAGTATTTT.